These 28 T cell receptor beta chains were all obtained from the same sample, sequenced in a study of beta chain features in type 1 diabetes. The study's findings and limits: For Type 1 diabetes patients, all four CD4+ subsets carried TCRB CDR3s that were moderately but significantly shorter.

The whole isolated RNA underwent reverse transcription, so sequencing captured expressed TCRB transcripts. The table came from immunoSEQ multiplex PCR; TCRdb's copy has only in-frame clones and leaves some out. This sample has a few hundred thousand clones, with 16% found just once. For these receptors, no antigen is known. The sample taken for sequencing was naive CD4+ T cells from blood. The receptors stem from a young man with type 1 diabetes.

This clone was counted between two and nine times. The chain links TRBV13 to TRBJ2-1; 7 bases are shared with TRBD2. The ends lost 2 bases at V and 5 bases at J; junction bases unmatched: 9. The CDR3 runs 16 residues. The germline gives CDR1 PRHDT, CDR2 FYEKMQ (reference sequence). The CDR3 reads CASSLFRTREDNEQFF. In DNA, the CDR3 is TGTGCCAGCAGCTTATTTCGGACTAGAGAGGACAATGAGCAGTTCTTC. Complete variable domain (other parts from reference TRBV13 and TRBJ2-1): AAGVIQSPRHLIKEKRETATLKCYPIPRHDTVYWYQQGPGQDPQFLISFYEKMQSDKGSIPDRFSAQQFSDYHSELNMSSLELGDSALYFCASSLFRTREDNEQFFGPGTRLTVL.

CDR3 nucleotide sequence: TGTGCCAGCAGGGGAACTAGTGCAGATACGCAGTATTTT. This sequence encodes CASRGTSADTQYF. This chain connects TRBV4-2 to TRBJ2-3, with a possible D match to TRBD2 (5 bases). V lost 6 bases, J lost 4 bases, and 11 bases lay in between. The germline gives CDR1 LGHNA, CDR2 YNFKEQ. The length of the CDR3 is 13 residues.

The chain employs TRBV7-9 and TRBJ2-6; no clear D. This CDR3 is built from 15 residues. V gave up 3 bases and J gave up 1 base, with 7 bases separating them. Germline V gene sequence: CDR1 SEHNR, CDR2 FQNEAQ (reference sequence). The CDR3 region is CASSFQRSGANVLTF. The CDR3 bases are TGTGCCAGCAGCTTCCAGCGATCTGGGGCCAACGTCCTGACTTTC.

This clone was seen a handful of times. J is TRBJ1-1 and V is TRBV15; D gene ambiguous. This CDR3 is built from 15 residues. Germline values: CDR1 LNHNV, CDR2 YYDKDF (reference sequence). The V and J ends lost 0 bases and 0 bases respectively, with 8 bases between them. In DNA, the CDR3 is TGTGCCACCAGCAGAGATATAGAGATGAACACTGAAGCTTTCTTT. It translates to CATSRDIEMNTEAFF.

This chain joins TRBV4-2 and TRBJ2-7; no firm D call. V was cut by 2 bases and J by 0 bases, with 14 bases left in between. Germline V gene data show CDR1 as LGHNA and CDR2 as YNFKEQ. This CDR3 has 16 amino acids. Here the CDR3 reads CASSQIESMSSYEQYF. The CDR3, as DNA: TGTGCCAGCAGCCAAATCGAGAGTATGAGCTCCTACGAGCAGTACTTC.

The V gene is TRBV5-1, the J gene TRBJ2-1; tentatively, D is TRBD1 or TRBD2 (5 bases each). CDR1 SGHRS and CDR2 YFSETQ come from the germline V gene. Trimming shortened V by 0 bases and J by 3 bases, and 10 bases separated the two germline ends. This CDR3 has 15 residues. CDR3 loop: CASSLVGESYNEQFF. The CDR3 nucleotides read TGCGCCAGCAGCTTGGTGGGGGAAAGCTACAATGAGCAGTTCTTC.

This chain connects TRBV5-6 to TRBJ1-1; possibly TRBD1 for D (5 bases). Trimming took off 2 bases at V and 4 bases at J, with 15 bases between the two ends. CDR3 length: 15 residues. From germline, CDR1 is SGHDT and CDR2 YYEEEE. The CDR3 DNA reads as TGTGCCAGCAGCTTCGGTGGCGCCGGGGGCACTGAAGCTTTCTTT. Residues: CASSFGGAGGTEAFF.

The CDR3 reads CASSKDRIGTDTQYF. In DNA form, the CDR3 reads TGTGCCAGCAGCAAGGACAGGATAGGGACAGATACGCAGTATTTT. This chain joins TRBV7-9 and TRBJ2-3, with 7 bases lining up with TRBD1. The CDR3 loop spans 15 amino acids. V was clipped by 5 bases and J by 3 bases; unmatched bases: 8. CDR1 and CDR2 from the germline V gene are SEHNR and FQNEAQ (reference sequence). Full variable domain (rest looked up from reference TRBV7-9 and TRBJ2-3): DTGVSQNPRHKITKRGQNVTFRCDPISEHNRLYWYRQTLGQGPEFLTYFQNEAQLEKSRLLSDRFSAERPKGSFSTLEIQRTEQGDSAMYLCASSKDRIGTDTQYFGPGTRLTVL.

The V and J genes are TRBV9 and TRBJ2-4; D possibly uses TRBD1 or TRBD2 (7 bases each). V was trimmed by 4 bases and J by 7 bases, leaving 18 bases between them. The germline V gene encodes CDR1 SGDLS and CDR2 YYNGEE. This CDR3 region has 15 residues. The CDR3 bases are TGTGCCAGCAGCCTTGCAGGGGGAGGGTATAACATTCAGTACTTC. Protein product: CASSLAGGGYNIQYF.

The genes are TRBV4-3 and TRBJ1-4, with TRBD1 as a possible D gene (6 bases). Trimming cost V 6 bases and J 8 bases, with 10 bases left between them. CDR3 length equals 12 residues. The germline CDR1 and CDR2 sequences are LGHNA and YSLEER. This chain's CDR3 is CASSHTGEKLFF. CDR3 nucleotides: TGCGCCAGCAGTCATACAGGGGAAAAACTGTTTTTT.

This clone has a handful of counts. The DNA for the CDR3 is TGTGCCACAAGCCAGGGGCGTCATCAACAAGAGACCCAGTACTTC. The encoded protein is CATSQGRHQQETQYF. The gene calls are TRBV19 and TRBJ2-5; possibly TRBD1 for D (6 bases). The CDR3 length is 15 residues. Germline V CDR1 and CDR2: LNHDA, SQIVND (reference sequence). Trimming removed 10 bases at V and 2 bases at J, with 20 bases between.

In its sample, this clone was seen a few times. This rearrangement joins TRBV7-9 to TRBJ2-7, with D perhaps TRBD1 (5 bases). Germline V CDR1 and CDR2: SEHNR, FQNEAQ (reference sequence). V lost 3 bases to trimming and J lost 3 bases, with 6 bases between them. The CDR3 covers 12 residues. DNA for the CDR3: TGTGCCAGCAGCTTTCAGGGCTACGAGCAGTACTTC. Its translation is CASSFQGYEQYF.

The V and J genes are TRBV7-8 and TRBJ2-7; D is unclear. V gave up 5 bases and J gave up 0 bases, with 11 bases separating them. CDR1 SGHVS and CDR2 FQNEAQ come from the germline V gene. This CDR3 spans 14 amino acids. In DNA form, the CDR3 reads TGTGCCAGCAGCATCTCCCCTGGCTCCTACGAGCAGTACTTC. This translates into CASSISPGSYEQYF.

This clone was counted only a few times. J is TRBJ2-3 and V is TRBV4-2; 9 nucleotides match TRBD2. The ends lost 0 bases at V and 2 bases at J; junction bases unmatched: 9. CDR1 is LGHNA, CDR2 YNFKEQ, per germline. This CDR3 is built from 18 residues. CDR3 region: CASSQDTIVAGATDTQYF. CDR3 DNA sequence: TGTGCCAGCAGCCAAGATACGATAGTAGCGGGAGCCACAGATACGCAGTATTTT.

There are a few counts of this clone. This sequence joins TRBV18 and TRBJ2-6; TRBD1 matches 8 bases. The CDR3 length is 16 residues. V gave up 2 bases and J gave up 2 bases; unmatched junction bases: 2. Germline-derived CDR1 and CDR2 are KGHSH and LQKENI. The CDR3 DNA follows: TGTGCCAGCTCACCAAGACAGGGGACTGGGGCCAACGTCCTGACTTTC. Protein product: CASSPRQGTGANVLTF.

The chain has TRBV7-2 and TRBJ2-3; the D is unclear. This CDR3 is built from 12 residues. V was trimmed by 4 bases and J by 6 bases, leaving 8 bases between them. CDR1 is SGHTA, CDR2 FQGNSA, per germline. The CDR3 spells CASSSNGDTQYF. DNA for the CDR3: TGTGCCAGCAGCTCGAACGGCGATACGCAGTATTTT.

There are a few counts of this clone. The chain employs TRBV5-6 and TRBJ2-1, with unresolved D. This CDR3 contains 11 residues. The germline V gene has CDR1 SGHDT and CDR2 YYEEEE. V lost 3 bases to trimming and J lost 10 bases, with 8 bases between them. The CDR3 bases are TGTGCCAGCAGCTCTGGGCCAGAGCAGTTCTTC. Protein sequence: CASSSGPEQFF.

A few counts support this clone. V is TRBV5-1 and J is TRBJ2-6; D possibly corresponds to TRBD2 (5 bases). Trimming stripped 4 bases from V and 4 bases from J, with 15 bases between. Per germline, CDR1 SGHRS and CDR2 YFSETQ. The CDR3 runs to 16 residues. CDR3 coding DNA: TGCGCCAGCAGCCGCTTCGGGGAACCCGGGGCCAACGTCCTGACTTTC. Amino acid sequence: CASSRFGEPGANVLTF.

This chain connects TRBV7-2 to TRBJ2-2; possible D gene TRBD2, 6 bases. Trimming cost V 2 bases and J 3 bases, with 10 bases left between them. The CDR3 has 15 amino acids. CDR1 is SGHTA, CDR2 FQGNSA, per germline. CDR3 sequence reads: CASSLRGGDTGELFF. DNA for the CDR3: TGTGCCAGCAGCTTAAGAGGCGGGGACACCGGGGAGCTGTTTTTT.

This clone has more than one count but fewer than ten. CDR3 bases: TGTGCCAGCAGCTTTGGCGCTGGGACAGCTAACTATGGCTACACCTTC. Protein sequence: CASSFGAGTANYGYTF. This sequence joins TRBV7-9 and TRBJ1-2; 7 nucleotides match TRBD1. Germline V gives CDR1 SEHNR, CDR2 FQNEAQ (reference sequence). Trimming cost V 3 bases and J 0 bases; bases outside gene matches: 7. The CDR3 totals 16 residues.

The gene calls are TRBV18 and TRBJ2-5; 9 nucleotides agree with TRBD1. Trimming removed 3 bases from V and 3 bases from J; junction bases left unmatched: 2. The CDR3 runs 14 residues. Germline loops: CDR1 KGHSH, CDR2 LQKENI. CDR3 in amino acids: CASSPGTGKETQYF. Here the CDR3 DNA reads TGTGCCAGCTCACCCGGGACAGGGAAAGAGACCCAGTACTTC.

This clone was found a few times. The chain recombines TRBV28 with TRBJ2-1, with D perhaps matching TRBD1 (5 bases). The CDR3 sequence is 11 residues long. The V gene's germline CDR1 is MDHEN and CDR2 SYDVKM. V was cut by 9 bases and J by 7 bases, with 10 bases left in between. CDR3 region: CASLNRNEQFF. DNA for the CDR3: TGTGCCAGTCTAAACAGGAATGAGCAGTTCTTC.

The rearrangement links TRBV13 to TRBJ1-3, with no clear D. Deletions cut 2 bases from V and 4 bases from J, with 6 bases between. Looked up from germline, CDR1 is PRHDT and CDR2 is FYEKMQ (reference sequence). CDR3 size: 13 residues. Here the CDR3 DNA reads TGTGCCAGCAGCTTATTTCAGGGAAACACCATATATTTT. This encodes CASSLFQGNTIYF.

This clone was counted between two and nine times. The CDR3 protein is CASSPVTKGDTQYF. Written as DNA, the CDR3 is TGTGCCAGCTCACCAGTCACTAAGGGGGATACGCAGTATTTT. The V and J genes are TRBV18 and TRBJ2-3; D may be TRBD1 (5 bases). The germline V gene encodes CDR1 KGHSH and CDR2 LQKENI. The CDR3 is 14 amino acids. V dropped 2 bases and J dropped 6 bases, with 12 bases sitting between them.

This clone has a handful of counts. The chain carries TRBV29-1 and TRBJ2-3; no reliable D call. The germline V and J ends were trimmed by 3 bases and 0 bases, with 10 bases remaining between them. This CDR3 contains 14 residues. In germline, CDR1 is SQVTM, CDR2 ANQGSEA. This chain's CDR3 is CSVDRAGSTDTQYF. CDR3 nucleotides: TGCAGCGTTGATAGGGCAGGCAGCACAGATACGCAGTATTTT.

The V gene is TRBV10-3, the J gene TRBJ2-2; 8 bases agree with TRBD2. The V segment lost 10 bases and the J segment 6 bases; nucleotides outside the gene matches: 10. The CDR3 runs 14 residues. Germline CDR1 is ENHRY and CDR2 is SYGVKD. The CDR3 spells CATGGAGVPGELFF. The DNA of the CDR3 is TGTGCCACCGGAGGAGCGGGGGTCCCCGGGGAGCTGTTTTTT.

The chain has TRBV4-3 and TRBJ2-3; TRBD1 agrees at 10 bases. The V segment lost 3 bases and the J segment 5 bases; nucleotides outside the gene matches: 8. Germline assignment: CDR1 LGHNA and CDR2 YSLEER. This CDR3 comprises 16 residues. CDR3 coding DNA: TGCGCCAGCAGCCAGGACGACAGGGGGCTGGGAGATACGCAGTATTTT. Translated: CASSQDDRGLGDTQYF.

This clone occurred a few times. This chain joins TRBV6-6 and TRBJ1-3; 10 nucleotides match TRBD1. Germline loops: CDR1 MNHNY, CDR2 SVGAGI (reference sequence). The CDR3 sequence is 15 residues long. V lost 4 bases and J lost 2; bases outside the gene matches: 2. DNA of the CDR3: TGTGCCAGCAGTTCGGGGACAGGGGCTGGAAACACCATATATTTT. This sequence encodes CASSSGTGAGNTIYF.